The text below deals with one T cell receptor (beta chain). Since no conserved phenylalanine or tryptophan closes the CDR3, a read error is the likely cause. This record comes from a study of tumor-infiltrating lymphocytes in primary liver carcinoma. The V and J ends lost 1 base and 0 bases, in that order; junction bases with no gene match: 7. The CDR3 spans 18 residues. Per the germline V gene, CDR1 is SGHNT and CDR2 is YYREEE (reference sequence). Production of TCR beta cDNA used 400 to 600 ng total RNA together with a constant-region primer. Modified slightly, ARM-PCR produced TCR beta libraries over three nested multiplex PCR rounds. Primers for the first two PCR rounds were TRBV1-TRBV30 forward primers and a C-beta reverse primer (approximately 10 cycles per round). TCRdb analysed the multiplex PCR reads with MiXCR anew, one entry per CDR3 protein. The table includes hundreds of thousands of distinct CDR3 sequences, approximately 60% detected once.

The authors took blood RNA from unsorted whole blood and also extracted germline DNA. Preoperatively, roughly 4.1 milliliters of peripheral blood were collected. The sample taken for sequencing was peripheral blood. The chain carries TRBV5-4 and TRBJ2-4; 10 bases are a match to TRBD1. The TCR comes from a man aged 40-55 years with primary liver carcinoma and hepatitis B virus infection. The CDR3 region has the DNA TGTGCCAGCAGCTTGAGGGGACAGGGGAGGGGAGCCAAAAACATTCAGTACCTC. Translated, it gives CASSLRGQGRGAKNIQYL.